This entry lists 27 T cell receptor beta chains sequenced from one sample in a study of cytomegalovirus exposure and HLA in healthy donors. In the PCR, 60 Vbeta and 13 Jbeta primers were used. Libraries were prepared by immunoSEQ multiplex PCR; TCRdb keeps only in-frame clonotypes and omits some of them. In the table there are about 120,000 clones, more than 65% of which are singletons. The sample comprised PBMCs. These receptors were collected from a male donor in good health and CMV-seropositive.

This clone has more than one count but fewer than ten. The V gene is TRBV10-3, the J gene TRBJ2-6; 11 positions match TRBD1. CDR1 and CDR2 from the germline V gene are ENHRY and SYGVKD. Trimming removed 4 bases from V and 3 bases from J; junction bases left unmatched: 8. CDR3 length: 18 amino acids. Here the CDR3 DNA reads TGTGCCATCAGTGGTGGACAGGGGGCGGTAGGTGGGGCCAACGTCCTGACTTTC. Amino acid sequence: CAISGGQGAVGGANVLTF.

The chain couples TRBV15 to TRBJ2-5; 7 bases agree with TRBD2. Germline V gene lookup returns CDR1 LNHNV and CDR2 YYDKDF (reference sequence). V lost 7 bases, J lost 5 bases, and 13 bases stayed unmatched. CDR3 length: 15 amino acids. CDR3 coding DNA: TGTGCCACCACTGTCAGGGAGCGGGGTACGGAGACCCAGTACTTC. Residues: CATTVRERGTETQYF.

The chain recombines TRBV6-6 with TRBJ1-2; 7 bases agree with TRBD1. With 5 bases clipped from V and 8 bases from J, the junction kept 8 bases outside the gene matches. CDR1 and CDR2 from the germline V gene are MNHNY and SVGAGI (reference sequence). The CDR3 length is 13 residues. In nucleotides, the CDR3 is TGTGCCAGCAGTGATCAGGGGGGTGGCGGCTACACCTTC. Its translation: CASSDQGGGGYTF.

The chain employs TRBV5-1 and TRBJ1-4; 7 nucleotides line up with TRBD1. V shed 5 bases and J 1 base; nucleotides not matched to a gene: 8. CDR3 length: 16 residues. Germline V CDR1 and CDR2: SGHRS, YFSETQ. CDR3 residues: CASSQYGDRTNEKLFF. CDR3 nucleotide sequence: TGCGCCAGCAGTCAATATGGGGACAGAACTAATGAAAAACTGTTTTTT.

In the case of this clone: A junction boundary mismatches the germline segment, possibly from a read error. The chain couples TRBV7-9 to TRBJ1-2; D is undetermined. CDR1 and CDR2 from the germline V gene are SEHNR and FQNEAQ (reference sequence). This CDR3 has 16 residues. The CDR3 loop reads CSSSLARNSGIYGYTF. DNA of the CDR3: TGTTCCAGCAGCTTAGCGCGAAACAGTGGAATCTATGGCTACACCTTC.

This clone was counted between two and nine times. DNA of the CDR3: TGTGCCAGCAGTGGCGGGGCGGGAAATCAGCCCCAGCATTTT. Translation gives CASSGGAGNQPQHF. The rearrangement uses TRBV2 and TRBJ1-5; the D gene is possibly TRBD1 (5 bases). CDR3 length: 14 residues. Germline-derived CDR1 and CDR2 are SNHLY and FYNNEI. The V gene lost 4 bases and the J gene lost 4 bases, with 11 bases spanning the gap.

This clone was seen more than once but under ten times. The rearrangement uses TRBV6-1 and TRBJ1-5; 7 bases are a match to TRBD1. With V trimmed by 5 bases and J by 5 bases, 9 bases remained unmatched. Germline CDR1 is MNHNS and CDR2 is SASEGT. This CDR3 has 15 residues. CDR3 nucleotides: TGTGCCAGCAGTCATACGTGGGACAGTTATCAGCCCCAGCATTTT. This codes for CASSHTWDSYQPQHF.

This rearrangement joins TRBV5-4 to TRBJ2-7; 9 bases align to TRBD1. Germline trimming cut 4 bases from V and 5 bases from J; bases unmatched to any gene: 7. Looked up from germline, CDR1 is SGHNT and CDR2 is YYREEE (reference sequence). This CDR3 comprises 14 residues. CDR3: CASSQQGAYDEQYF. CDR3 in DNA: TGTGCCAGCAGCCAACAGGGGGCATACGACGAGCAGTACTTC.

The J gene is TRBJ1-2, the V gene TRBV7-9; D remains ambiguous. Germline V CDR1 and CDR2: SEHNR, FQNEAQ (reference sequence). V was shortened by 5 bases and J by 10 bases, with 11 bases between the two germline ends. CDR3 length equals 11 residues. In DNA form, the CDR3 reads TGTGCCAGCAGCCTTGGGCGGGACTACACCTTC. Its translation: CASSLGRDYTF.

V is TRBV30 and J is TRBJ1-2; D unclear. Trimming stripped 0 bases from V and 6 bases from J, with 17 bases between. Looked up from germline, CDR1 is GTSNPN and CDR2 is SVGIG (reference sequence). The CDR3 has 15 residues. CDR3 DNA sequence: TGTGCCTGGAGTGTTCCGGGAAGAGTGGTGGATGGCTACACCTTC. This codes for CAWSVPGRVVDGYTF.

The chain employs TRBV19 and TRBJ1-2, with TRBD1 matching 7 bases. The germline V gene encodes CDR1 LNHDA and CDR2 SQIVND (reference sequence). V gave up 7 bases and J gave up 4 bases; unmatched junction bases: 3. The length of the CDR3 is 12 residues. The CDR3 DNA is TGTGCCAGTACCAGGACAGGCTATGGCTACACCTTC. Translation: CASTRTGYGYTF.

V is TRBV10-3 and J is TRBJ2-3; D remains ambiguous. The V end was cut by 6 bases, the J end by 2 bases, with 12 bases between. Germline-derived CDR1 and CDR2 are ENHRY and SYGVKD. The CDR3 spans 14 residues. In DNA form, the CDR3 reads TGTGCCATCAGGGCAACAGAAGTCACAGATACGCAGTATTTT. This translates into CAIRATEVTDTQYF.

The chain links TRBV11-1 to TRBJ2-7, with D possibly being TRBD1 (6 bases). With 1 base removed from V and 7 bases from J, the gap between germline ends came to 14 bases. The CDR3 length is 14 residues. Germline V CDR1 and CDR2: SGHAT, FQDESV (reference sequence). CDR3: CASSLGDTRGEQYF. The CDR3 bases are TGTGCCAGCAGCTTAGGGGACACCAGGGGAGAGCAGTACTTC.

This chain joins TRBV6-5 and TRBJ2-3, with 7 bases lining up with TRBD2. The CDR3 extends over 15 amino acids. J gave up 4 bases and V 6 bases, and 10 bases lay outside the gene matches. The germline V gene has CDR1 MNHEY and CDR2 SVGAGI. The CDR3 coding sequence is TGTGCCAGCAGGAACGAACCTACTAGCGCAGATACGCAGTATTTT. As protein: CASRNEPTSADTQYF.

The V call is TRBV18, the J call TRBJ2-7, with TRBD1 matching over 9 bases. The junction had 6 bases not matched to a gene; V was cut back by 4 bases and J by 5 bases. Germline V gene sequence: CDR1 KGHSH, CDR2 LQKENI. This CDR3 has 14 residues. CDR3 sequence reads: CASSLDRGSDEQYF. The CDR3, as DNA: TGTGCCAGCTCACTAGACAGGGGGAGTGACGAGCAGTACTTC.

The V and J genes are TRBV5-8 and TRBJ1-5, with D tentatively TRBD1 (5 bases). Trimming pared 0 bases from V and 5 bases from J, leaving 9 bases between. Germline lookup yields CDR1 SGHTS and CDR2 YDEGEE. The length of the CDR3 is 14 residues. The CDR3, as DNA: TGTGCCAGCAGCTTGGGGGCAGGGTATCAGCCCCAGCATTTT. It encodes CASSLGAGYQPQHF.

The chain combines TRBV6-1 with TRBJ2-7, with 10 bases aligning to TRBD1. Losses at the gene ends were 4 bases for V and 6 bases for J; bases not matched to a gene: 6. This CDR3 is 14 amino acids long. The germline CDR1 and CDR2 sequences are MNHNS and SASEGT. CDR3 in amino acids: CASSALDRGGEQYF. The CDR3 DNA reads as TGTGCCAGCAGTGCCCTGGACAGGGGGGGCGAGCAGTACTTC.

J is TRBJ1-1 and V is TRBV19; 8 bases fit TRBD1. V shed 3 bases and J 0 bases; nucleotides not matched to a gene: 6. The CDR3 sequence is 16 residues long. The germline CDR1 and CDR2 sequences are LNHDA and SQIVND (reference sequence). The CDR3: CASSMPTGALNTEAFF. CDR3 coding DNA: TGTGCCAGTAGTATGCCGACAGGGGCCCTGAACACTGAAGCTTTCTTT.

This clone came up a few times. The V call is TRBV2, the J call TRBJ1-6; 9 bases align to TRBD1. Germline values: CDR1 SNHLY, CDR2 FYNNEI. Trimming at V came to 4 bases and at J to 9 bases, leaving 10 bases not matched to a gene. The CDR3 extends over 16 amino acids. DNA for the CDR3: TGTGCCAGCAGTGCACAGGGGGCGCGAGATAGTTCACCCCTCCACTTT. Translated: CASSAQGARDSSPLHF.

The rearrangement links TRBV28 to TRBJ2-7, with D maybe TRBD1 (5 bases). V gave up 2 bases and J gave up 9 bases, with 11 bases separating them. The CDR3 has 12 residues. Germline CDR1 MDHEN, CDR2 SYDVKM. In nucleotides, the CDR3 is TGTGCCAGCAGTTTACGGTCCCAGGGGCAGTACTTC. It encodes CASSLRSQGQYF.

This rearrangement joins TRBV18 to TRBJ1-5; 8 nucleotides match TRBD1. Germline CDR1 reads KGHSH; CDR2 reads LQKENI. The CDR3 loop spans 14 amino acids. V gave up 3 bases and J gave up 5 bases; unmatched junction bases: 3. The CDR3 spells CASSPTGVYQPQHF. The CDR3 DNA follows: TGTGCCAGCTCACCGACAGGGGTTTATCAGCCCCAGCATTTT.

This clone was seen a handful of times. The CDR3 loop is CASSPRGNGYNEQFF. In DNA form, the CDR3 reads TGTGCCAGCAGCCCGAGGGGGAACGGCTACAATGAGCAGTTCTTC. The chain carries TRBV11-1 and TRBJ2-1; maybe TRBD1 (6 bases). Germline-derived CDR1 and CDR2 are SGHAT and FQDESV (reference sequence). CDR3 size: 15 residues. Trimming cost V 5 bases and J 3 bases, with 14 bases left between them.

This rearrangement joins TRBV7-6 to TRBJ1-2, with TRBD1 as a possible D gene (5 bases). Trimming cost V 2 bases and J 7 bases, with 11 bases left between them. This CDR3 is 13 amino acids long. Germline V gives CDR1 SGHVS, CDR2 FNYEAQ. The CDR3, as DNA: TGTGCCAGCAGCTTATTCGGGGGGAGTGGCTACACCTTC. The encoded protein is CASSLFGGSGYTF.

The chain recombines TRBV29-1 with TRBJ1-5; perhaps TRBD1 as D (6 bases). The CDR3 spans 12 residues. V gave up 4 bases and J gave up 2 bases, with 6 bases separating them. Germline CDR1 and CDR2: SQVTM and ANQGSEA. The CDR3 DNA is TGCAGCGTTGGACAGGGCAATCAGCCCCAGCATTTT. The encoded protein is CSVGQGNQPQHF.

This chain uses TRBV7-7 with TRBJ2-5; D might be TRBD1 (6 bases). Germline CDR1 SSHAT, CDR2 FNYEAQ (reference sequence). V lost 5 bases and J 5 bases, leaving 18 bases between the germline ends. The CDR3 covers 15 residues. Written as DNA, the CDR3 is TGTGCCAGCAGCCCCAGGGGCCTAAACGTCGAGACCCAGTACTTC. Translation gives CASSPRGLNVETQYF.

The rearrangement joins TRBV30 to TRBJ1-5; 7 positions match TRBD1. This CDR3 has 13 residues. V trimming: 4 bases; J trimming: 2 bases; junction bases outside the gene matches: 2. The germline gives CDR1 GTSNPN, CDR2 SVGIG (reference sequence). DNA for the CDR3: TGTGCCTGGAATGACAGGGGCAATCAGCCCCAGCATTTT. This encodes CAWNDRGNQPQHF.

This clone appeared a single time. The chain uses TRBV29-1 and TRBJ2-6; 11 bases are shared with TRBD1. The CDR3 has 18 residues. The V and J ends lost 4 bases and 2 bases, in that order; junction bases with no gene match: 10. The germline V gene encodes CDR1 SQVTM and CDR2 ANQGSEA. The CDR3 region is CSVARSSDRGPGANVLTF. The CDR3 DNA sequence: TGCAGCGTTGCCCGTTCCTCGGACAGGGGGCCTGGGGCCAACGTCCTGACTTTC.